Following are 3 T cell receptor beta chains from one sample sequenced in a study of T-cell memory formation after mild COVID-19. A single record per CDR3 protein comes from TCRdb applying MiXCR to the 5' RACE reads. The data hold 250,000 to 350,000 distinct CDR3 sequences, with roughly 17% observed a single time. Material for sequencing was PBMCs or a T cell subset sorted from them (not recorded which). The receptors come from a man younger than 30 who had mild COVID-19 (a few samples of this study predate the infection). Cell type and time point are not known.

This clonotype has only a few counts. The CDR3 bases are TGCGCCAGCAGCGCCGGGGACGTCCGAAACACCATATATTTT. Protein product: CASSAGDVRNTIYF. The chain has TRBV5-1 and TRBJ1-3; TRBD1 might be the D (5 bases). This CDR3 has 14 residues. V lost 4 bases and J lost 5, with 13 bases in between. The germline gives CDR1 SGHRS, CDR2 YFSETQ.

The rearrangement uses TRBV3-1 and TRBJ2-4, with TRBD2 as a possible D gene (6 bases). The CDR3 consists of 13 residues. CDR1 LGHDT and CDR2 YNNKEL come from the germline V gene (reference sequence). Trimming cost V 3 bases and J 8 bases, with 11 bases left between them. The CDR3 DNA reads TGTGCCAGCAGCCATGGCTCGGGGGACATTCAGTACTTC. Translation: CASSHGSGDIQYF.

This clonotype was recorded many times. In nucleotides, the CDR3 is TGTGCCAGCAGTCCGACAGGGGGCGGGTACACTGAAGCTTTCTTT. It encodes CASSPTGGGYTEAFF. This sequence joins TRBV7-3 and TRBJ1-1, with 10 bases aligning to TRBD1. CDR3 size: 15 residues. The J segment lost 3 bases and the V segment lost 6 bases, leaving 7 bases of the junction unmatched. Germline assignment: CDR1 SGHTA and CDR2 FQGTGA.